The 21 T cell receptor beta chains below were found in one sample sequenced in a study of blood T cell repertoires in COVID-19. Method: immunoSEQ multiplex PCR; TCRdb's copy keeps in-frame clones and lacks some. The repertoire includes hundreds of thousands of clones, roughly 91% of them detected once, and 4.3% sits in the top ten. Source material: peripheral blood. The origin of the receptors is a woman younger than 45 with acute or convalescent COVID-19.

V is TRBV7-9 and J is TRBJ2-5; D gene unclear. This CDR3 has 13 residues. Germline V CDR1 and CDR2: SEHNR, FQNEAQ (reference sequence). V was clipped by 5 bases and J by 7 bases, with 14 bases between them. In DNA form, the CDR3 reads TGTGCCAGCAGCACGCCTGCCGGCGGGACCCAGTACTTC. As protein: CASSTPAGGTQYF.

This clone was found once. This chain links TRBV6-6 with TRBJ1-2; tentative D call: TRBD1 (5 bases). The CDR3 length is 15 residues. Germline values: CDR1 MNHNY, CDR2 SVGAGI (reference sequence). V was trimmed by 0 bases and J by 6 bases, leaving 14 bases between them. This CDR3 reads CASSYSPGGLDGYTF. The CDR3 nucleotides are TGTGCCAGCAGTTACTCGCCCGGGGGATTAGATGGCTACACCTTC.

CDR3 protein: CASSQDAGRTDTQYF. The DNA for the CDR3 is TGCGCCAGCAGCCAAGATGCAGGGCGGACAGATACGCAGTATTTT. This sequence joins TRBV4-1 and TRBJ2-3; possible D gene TRBD1, 5 bases. Between the trimmed V and J ends, which lost 0 bases and 3 bases, there was a span of 10 bases. Germline loops: CDR1 MGHRA, CDR2 YSYEKL. The CDR3 is 15 residues long.

The chain links TRBV29-1 to TRBJ1-1; D is ambiguous. Trimming stripped 4 bases from V and 4 bases from J, with 10 bases between. The germline V gene encodes CDR1 SQVTM and CDR2 ANQGSEA. The CDR3 consists of 12 residues. The CDR3: CSVVGSGTEAFF. CDR3 in DNA: TGCAGCGTTGTTGGGTCGGGCACTGAAGCTTTCTTT.

V usage is TRBV12-3 or TRBV12-4 and J usage is TRBJ1-1; TRBD1 is a possible D gene (5 bases). V gave up 2 bases and J gave up 4 bases, with 8 bases separating them. CDR3 length: 13 amino acids. In DNA form, the CDR3 reads TGTGCCAGCAGTTTACAGGGTCCCACTGAAGCTTTCTTT. It yields the protein CASSLQGPTEAFF.

The chain's CDR3 is CASSLAGTGGEKLFF. The CDR3 bases are TGCGCCAGCAGCTTGGCCGGGACAGGGGGTGAAAAACTGTTTTTT. The rearrangement joins TRBV5-1 to TRBJ1-4; 11 bases are a match to TRBD1. CDR3 length: 15 residues. The germline V gene has CDR1 SGHRS and CDR2 YFSETQ. With 0 bases clipped from V and 7 bases from J, the junction kept 2 bases outside the gene matches.

This clone came up a few times. As DNA, the CDR3 is TGCAGTGCTAGTGACGGGTGGGGCTACACCTTC. As protein: CSASDGWGYTF. This sequence joins TRBV20-1 and TRBJ1-2; unclear D gene. This CDR3 has 11 residues. V was pared by 3 bases and J by 8 bases, with 10 bases between. In germline, CDR1 is DFQATT, CDR2 SNEGSKA (reference sequence).

The CDR3 DNA follows: TGCGCCAGCAAGCGCGGAGATACGCAGTATTTT. It translates to CASKRGDTQYF. The rearrangement links TRBV5-1 to TRBJ2-3; D is uncertain. Trimming shortened V by 6 bases and J by 5 bases, and 7 bases separated the two germline ends. This CDR3 has 11 residues. Germline V lookup: CDR1 SGHRS, CDR2 YFSETQ.

V gene TRBV9 combines with J gene TRBJ2-2, with D uncertain. CDR3 length equals 12 residues. The germline V and J ends were trimmed by 4 bases and 4 bases, with 5 bases remaining between them. Germline CDR1 SGDLS, CDR2 YYNGEE. CDR3 DNA sequence: TGTGCCAGCAGCCTCCTCACCGGGGAGCTGTTTTTT. Amino acid sequence: CASSLLTGELFF.

The rearrangement links TRBV5-1 to TRBJ1-4; 10 positions match TRBD1. In germline, CDR1 is SGHRS, CDR2 YFSETQ. Germline trimming cut 5 bases from V and 4 bases from J; bases unmatched to any gene: 11. This CDR3 comprises 17 residues. The CDR3 protein is CASSSGDRGLVNEKLFF. In nucleotides, the CDR3 is TGCGCCAGCAGTTCTGGCGACAGGGGGCTCGTTAATGAAAAACTGTTTTTT. The whole variable domain, remainder taken from reference TRBV5-1 and TRBJ1-4, is KAGVTQTPRYLIKTRGQQVTLSCSPISGHRSVSWYQQTPGQGLQFLFEYFSETQRNKGNFPGRFSGRQFSNSRSEMNVSTLELGDSALYLCASSSGDRGLVNEKLFFGSGTQLSVL.

This rearrangement joins TRBV28 to TRBJ2-1, with D hard to call. CDR1 is MDHEN and CDR2 is SYDVKM in the germline V gene. V was trimmed by 1 base and J by 0 bases, leaving 10 bases between them. This CDR3 is built from 16 residues. CDR3 amino acids: CASSLSEQSSYNEQFF. The CDR3, as DNA: TGTGCCAGCAGTTTATCCGAACAGAGCTCCTACAATGAGCAGTTCTTC.

Of note for this clone: The sample contains more than one DNA sequence encoding this CDR3. This chain joins TRBV6-5 and TRBJ1-5; 8 nucleotides line up with TRBD1. Germline V gene sequence: CDR1 MNHEY, CDR2 SVGAGI. With 6 bases clipped from V and 7 bases from J, the junction kept 2 bases outside the gene matches. The CDR3 runs to 12 residues. For the CDR3, the DNA is TGTGCCAGCAGGACAGGGGACCAGCCCCAGCATTTT. Translating gives CASRTGDQPQHF.

This chain uses TRBV19 with TRBJ2-3; D possibly corresponds to TRBD1 (6 bases). Trimming removed 3 bases at V and 4 bases at J, with 8 bases between. The CDR3 runs 13 residues. Germline lookup yields CDR1 LNHDA and CDR2 SQIVND (reference sequence). The CDR3 spells CASSIQGPDTQYF. DNA of the CDR3: TGTGCCAGTAGTATCCAGGGGCCAGATACGCAGTATTTT.

J is TRBJ2-5 and V is TRBV2; the match to TRBD2 covers 10 bases. The ends lost 6 bases at V and 3 bases at J; junction bases unmatched: 4. This CDR3 has 14 amino acids. Germline V gene sequence: CDR1 SNHLY, CDR2 FYNNEI. The CDR3: CASSWTSGEETQYF. CDR3 bases: TGTGCCAGCAGCTGGACTAGCGGTGAAGAGACCCAGTACTTC.

The gene calls are TRBV13 and TRBJ2-7; D gene uncertain. The CDR3 contains 12 residues. The germline V gene encodes CDR1 PRHDT and CDR2 FYEKMQ (reference sequence). V lost 2 bases and J lost 6, with 8 bases in between. DNA of the CDR3: TGTGCCAGCAGCTTAATTCCGGGCGAGCAGTACTTC. This sequence encodes CASSLIPGEQYF.

The chain combines TRBV9 with TRBJ2-5; 7 bases map to TRBD1. The J segment lost 6 bases and the V segment lost 3 bases, leaving 11 bases of the junction unmatched. This CDR3 region has 15 residues. Germline CDR1 reads SGDLS; CDR2 reads YYNGEE. The CDR3 sequence is CASSAQGSRGKTQYF. In DNA form, the CDR3 reads TGTGCCAGCAGCGCCCAGGGTAGCAGGGGGAAGACCCAGTACTTC.

The CDR3 coding sequence is TGTGCCTGGAGTAGGCGAAGCGGGACTAATGAAAAACTGTTTTTT. It yields the protein CAWSRRSGTNEKLFF. The rearrangement links TRBV30 to TRBJ1-4; D not certain. Germline loops: CDR1 GTSNPN, CDR2 SVGIG (reference sequence). The CDR3 is made up of 15 amino acids. V lost 2 bases and J 2 bases, leaving 12 bases between the germline ends. The entire variable domain, with the rest obtained from reference TRBV30 and TRBJ1-4, is as follows: SQTIHQWPATLVQPVGSPLSLECTVEGTSNPNLYWYRQAAGRGLQLLFYSVGIGQISSEVPQNLSASRPQDRQFILSSKKLLLSDSGFYLCAWSRRSGTNEKLFFGSGTQLSVL.

The chain has TRBV3-1 (or the pseudogene TRBV3-2) and TRBJ2-7, with 8 nucleotides matching TRBD2. There are 15 residues in the CDR3. The germline V gene has CDR1 LGHDT and CDR2 YNNKEL (reference sequence). V gave up 4 bases and J gave up 3 bases; unmatched junction bases: 8. CDR3 coding DNA: TGTGCCAGCAGCCGAACGGGGGGGCGGGGCTACGAGCAGTACTTC. It translates to CASSRTGGRGYEQYF.

The CDR3 loop is CASSSYRDRGPWGYTF. CDR3 coding DNA: TGCGCCAGCAGCTCCTACCGGGACAGGGGTCCTTGGGGCTACACCTTC. J is TRBJ1-2 and V is TRBV5-1; 10 bases fit TRBD1. Germline lookup yields CDR1 SGHRS and CDR2 YFSETQ. The CDR3 has 16 amino acids. The ends lost 3 bases at V and 8 bases at J; junction bases unmatched: 13.

This rearrangement joins TRBV11-2 to TRBJ2-3, with 9 bases identical to TRBD1. The J segment lost 3 bases and the V segment lost 1 base, leaving 2 bases of the junction unmatched. This CDR3 comprises 15 residues. CDR1 is SGHAT, CDR2 FQNNGV, per germline. The CDR3 nucleotides are TGTGCCAGCAGCTTAGCCGGGACAGGGACAGATACGCAGTATTTT. It translates to CASSLAGTGTDTQYF.

The V call is TRBV11-2, the J call TRBJ2-1; D gene ambiguous. Germline CDR1 reads SGHAT; CDR2 reads FQNNGV. V lost 5 bases, J lost 1 base, and 6 bases lay in between. The CDR3 contains 13 residues. This CDR3 is CASSLVSYNEQFF. The CDR3 nucleotides read TGTGCCAGCAGCCTAGTATCCTACAATGAGCAGTTCTTC.